The 17 T cell receptor beta chains in this list originate from one sample, sequenced in a study of Ad26.COV2.S vaccination and SARS-CoV-2 variants. Produced via immunoSEQ multiplex PCR; TCRdb's table is partial and in-frame only. The data show 400,000 to 450,000 clones, with 90% seen just once and approximately 4.5% held by the top ten. Treatment here: around 19 received Ad26.COV2.S at low or high dose, single or two shots; five or six received placebo; per-sample allocation not given. Collection of the samples took place on day 63 after the first injection of vaccine or placebo. Material: peripheral blood, obtained in a trial of Ad26.COV2.S vaccine versus placebo. The source of these receptors is a person aged 18-65 years who received the Ad26.COV2.S COVID-19 vaccine or a placebo.

This clone has a single count. This rearrangement joins TRBV5-5 to TRBJ2-5; TRBD2 might be the D (6 bases). Between the trimmed V and J ends, which lost 4 bases and 4 bases, there was a span of 20 bases. The CDR3 runs to 16 residues. Germline CDR1 and CDR2: SGHKS and YYEKEE (reference sequence). This CDR3 reads CASSPLASAGGETQYF. In nucleotides, the CDR3 is TGTGCCAGCAGCCCGTTGGCTAGCGCTGGGGGAGAGACCCAGTACTTC.

The rearrangement links TRBV6-1 to TRBJ1-2, with a tentative D call TRBD1 (5 bases). The length of the CDR3 is 17 residues. CDR1 is MNHNS, CDR2 SASEGT, per germline. Trimming removed 3 bases from V and 1 base from J, with 18 bases in between. As DNA, the CDR3 is TGTGCCAGCAGTGACCTCACTGACAGACGCCTTAACTATGGCTACACCTTC. Amino acids: CASSDLTDRRLNYGYTF.

This clone came up once. The sample holds other DNA sequences that translate to the same CDR3. The gene calls are TRBV24-1 and TRBJ2-3, with 10 bases aligning to TRBD2. Germline V gene data show CDR1 as KGHDR and CDR2 as SFDVKD. Losses at the gene ends were 1 base for V and 3 bases for J; bases not matched to a gene: 3. This CDR3 is 16 amino acids long. CDR3 loop: CATSDLAGGPTDTQYF. CDR3 nucleotide sequence: TGTGCCACCAGTGATTTAGCGGGAGGGCCAACAGATACGCAGTATTTT.

CDR3 region: CASSRPTGEGTGELFF. As DNA, the CDR3 is TGTGCCAGCAGTCGCCCGACAGGGGAGGGCACCGGGGAGCTGTTTTTT. The chain has TRBV6-2 or TRBV6-3 and TRBJ2-2; tentatively, D is TRBD1 (8 bases). Trimming pared 5 bases from V and 4 bases from J, leaving 17 bases between. Germline CDR1 reads MNHEY; CDR2 reads SVGEGT. The length of the CDR3 is 16 residues.

This sequence joins TRBV6-1 and TRBJ2-3; tentative D call: TRBD1 (6 bases). CDR3 size: 14 residues. The germline V gene has CDR1 MNHNS and CDR2 SASEGT. Trimming cost V 3 bases and J 2 bases, with 9 bases left between them. The CDR3 loop reads CASSDWTDTDTQYF. In DNA form, the CDR3 reads TGTGCCAGCAGTGATTGGACAGACACAGATACGCAGTATTTT.

The rearrangement joins TRBV19 to TRBJ2-2; D may be TRBD1 (5 bases). Looked up from germline, CDR1 is LNHDA and CDR2 is SQIVND (reference sequence). CDR3 size: 15 residues. Trimming removed 8 bases at V and 1 base at J, with 14 bases between. The chain's CDR3 is CASQWGRLNTGELFF. The CDR3 coding sequence is TGTGCCAGTCAATGGGGCAGATTGAACACCGGGGAGCTGTTTTTT. Filled out from reference TRBV19 and TRBJ2-2, the complete variable domain reads DGGITQSPKYLFRKEGQNVTLSCEQNLNHDAMYWYRQDPGQGLRLIYYSQIVNDFQKGDIAEGYSVSREKKESFPLTVTSAQKNPTAFYLCASQWGRLNTGELFFGEGSRLTVL.

The chain recombines TRBV6-5 with TRBJ2-2; tentatively, D is TRBD2 (5 bases). The CDR3 is 11 amino acids. Germline loops: CDR1 MNHEY, CDR2 SVGAGI. V was shortened by 7 bases and J by 6 bases, with 6 bases between the two germline ends. The CDR3 is CASILAGELFF. The CDR3, as DNA: TGTGCCAGCATACTAGCCGGGGAGCTGTTTTTT.

The chain employs TRBV7-9 and TRBJ1-5, with D perhaps TRBD1 (6 bases). Between the trimmed V and J ends, which lost 1 base and 4 bases, there was a span of 14 bases. CDR3 length: 16 amino acids. Germline V lookup: CDR1 SEHNR, CDR2 FQNEAQ (reference sequence). CDR3 protein: CASSLVQAGANQPQHF. In DNA, the CDR3 is TGTGCCAGCAGCTTAGTTCAAGCAGGGGCTAATCAGCCCCAGCATTTT. Full variable domain (outside the CDR3, taken from reference TRBV7-9 and TRBJ1-5): DTGVSQNPRHKITKRGQNVTFRCDPISEHNRLYWYRQTLGQGPEFLTYFQNEAQLEKSRLLSDRFSAERPKGSFSTLEIQRTEQGDSAMYLCASSLVQAGANQPQHFGDGTRLSIL.

The chain is built from TRBV7-8 and TRBJ2-4, with D unclear. Germline loops: CDR1 SGHVS, CDR2 FQNEAQ. The CDR3 covers 16 residues. The ends were cut back, 5 bases at V and 0 bases at J, with 14 bases in the middle. CDR3: CASSTVPALAKNIQYF. In nucleotides, the CDR3 is TGTGCCAGCAGCACTGTACCTGCCCTAGCCAAAAACATTCAGTACTTC. The variable domain in full, completed from reference TRBV7-8 and TRBJ2-4, reads GAGVSQSPRYKVAKRGQDVALRCDPISGHVSLFWYQQALGQGPEFLTYFQNEAQLDKSGLPSDRFFAERPEGSVSTLKIQRTQQEDSAVYLCASSTVPALAKNIQYFGAGTRLSVL.

The chain employs TRBV11-2 and TRBJ2-5; weak D call: TRBD2 (6 bases). In germline, CDR1 is SGHAT, CDR2 FQNNGV. The CDR3 totals 14 residues. V was shortened by 2 bases and J by 4 bases, with 11 bases between the two germline ends. The chain's CDR3 is CASSLQRDSETQYF. As DNA, the CDR3 is TGTGCCAGCAGCTTACAACGGGACTCAGAGACCCAGTACTTC.

The chain employs TRBV5-1 and TRBJ1-1; possibly TRBD1 for D (5 bases). V lost 1 base to trimming and J lost 4 bases, with 11 bases between them. This CDR3 spans 14 amino acids. CDR1 and CDR2 from the germline V gene are SGHRS and YFSETQ. In nucleotides, the CDR3 is TGCGCCAGCAGCTTGCGGGGCCGGAGCACTGAAGCTTTCTTT. This translates into CASSLRGRSTEAFF.

This clone was recorded once. The chain joins TRBV11-2 to TRBJ2-7; TRBD2 matches at 7 bases. With 5 bases clipped from V and 0 bases from J, the junction kept 13 bases outside the gene matches. The germline V gene has CDR1 SGHAT and CDR2 FQNNGV. The CDR3 consists of 17 residues. The CDR3 nucleotides read TGTGCCAGCAGCCCCTTTCGGGGTCGGGAGGACTCCTACGAGCAGTACTTC. Its translation is CASSPFRGREDSYEQYF.

The chain is built from TRBV5-1 and TRBJ2-1, with D possibly being TRBD1 (6 bases). Germline V lookup: CDR1 SGHRS, CDR2 YFSETQ. The V gene lost 3 bases and the J gene lost 5 bases, with 12 bases spanning the gap. The CDR3 spans 14 residues. The CDR3 bases are TGCGCCAGCAGCTACCGGGACACCCACAATGAGCAGTTCTTC. Amino acid sequence: CASSYRDTHNEQFF.

The rearrangement links TRBV7-2 to TRBJ2-3; D is ambiguous. Per germline, CDR1 SGHTA and CDR2 FQGNSA. This CDR3 is 12 amino acids long. V was clipped by 3 bases and J by 1 base, with 2 bases between them. The CDR3 loop reads CASSLRTDTQYF. The CDR3 region has the DNA TGTGCCAGCAGCTTGCGCACAGATACGCAGTATTTT.

The genes are TRBV5-4 and TRBJ1-6; TRBD1 matches at 12 bases. Germline CDR1 SGHNT, CDR2 YYREEE (reference sequence). The V and J ends lost 5 bases and 10 bases, in that order; junction bases with no gene match: 7. The length of the CDR3 is 15 residues. The DNA of the CDR3 is TGTGCCAGCAGGGGGGACAGGGGGCTGTCCTCACCCCTCCACTTT. Translated: CASRGDRGLSSPLHF.

The rearrangement links TRBV5-1 to TRBJ1-3; no firm D call. Trimming removed 6 bases from V and 3 bases from J, with 16 bases in between. The CDR3 length is 15 residues. CDR1 is SGHRS and CDR2 is YFSETQ in the germline V gene. The CDR3 sequence is CASKTGPVIGNTIYF. CDR3 DNA: TGCGCCAGCAAGACCGGACCGGTTATTGGAAACACCATATATTTT.

The chain carries TRBV27 and TRBJ2-1; TRBD1 or TRBD2 may be the D gene (5 bases each). The CDR3 covers 14 residues. Germline V gene sequence: CDR1 MNHEY, CDR2 SMNVEV (reference sequence). The V and J ends lost 7 bases and 4 bases respectively, with 14 bases between them. The CDR3 is CASTRRGPYNEQFF. The CDR3 DNA reads as TGTGCCAGCACCCGAAGGGGACCGTACAATGAGCAGTTCTTC.